This T cell receptor (beta chain) was documented in a study of blood T cell repertoires in COVID-19. Across the whole study: Samples of COVID-19 (acute and convalescent) were obtained from the United States, Italy and Spain. Nucleic acid was either cDNA or gDNA, and it came from T cells, B-cell-depleted T cells, or PBMCs.

V lost 1 base to trimming and J lost 6 bases; unmatched junction nucleotides: 3. The germline gives CDR1 SGHRS, CDR2 YFSETQ. The CDR3 is made up of 13 amino acids. How the authors handled the data: From reference gene primer amplification, estimates of nucleated cell counts were derived. Clones were sequenced by immunoSEQ multiplex PCR, and TCRdb holds only the in-frame ones, with some missing. The DNA was the basis for D and trimming; V, J and clone size are from that table. The data contain 250,000 to 300,000 clones, 85% to 90% of them singletons. The sample consisted of peripheral blood. This TCR was sampled from a woman in her 40s who had recovered from COVID-19. The chain combines TRBV5-1 with TRBJ1-2; 7 bases are shared with TRBD1. Here the CDR3 DNA reads TGCGCCAGCAGCTTGCAGGGGGTGGATGGCTACACCTTC. Translating gives CASSLQGVDGYTF.